Below are 19 T cell receptor beta chains sequenced from a single sample in a study of blood T cell repertoires in COVID-19. Here immunoSEQ multiplex PCR was the method, and the copy in TCRdb shows in-frame clones only, minus some. In the table there are about 220,000 clones, about nine tenths of which are singletons. The sequenced sample consisted of PBMCs or T cells enriched from blood (not recorded which). The receptors were sampled from a woman aged 40 to 55 with acute COVID-19.

The chain employs TRBV5-6 and TRBJ2-2; 11 bases map to TRBD2. With V trimmed by 3 bases and J by 3 bases, 4 bases remained unmatched. The CDR3 has 16 residues. The germline V gene encodes CDR1 SGHDT and CDR2 YYEEEE. The CDR3, as DNA: TGTGCCAGCAGCTCGATACTAGCGGGGGACACCGGGGAGCTGTTTTTT. It translates to CASSSILAGDTGELFF.

The V and J genes are TRBV29-1 and TRBJ1-2; the D is unclear. The CDR3 loop spans 13 amino acids. Germline V gene sequence: CDR1 SQVTM, CDR2 ANQGSEA. V lost 7 bases to trimming and J lost 4 bases, with 16 bases between them. CDR3 DNA: TGCAGCGCGCGAGAGTCCGGTCTCTATGGCTACACCTTC. It yields the protein CSARESGLYGYTF.

This clone was counted a single time. J is TRBJ2-3 and V is TRBV11-2; maybe TRBD2 (5 bases). The length of the CDR3 is 16 residues. From germline, CDR1 is SGHAT and CDR2 FQNNGV. Trimming pared 7 bases from V and 4 bases from J, leaving 21 bases between. The CDR3 bases are TGTGCCAGCACCCCCTTAATGGGAGTCAGCGCAGATACGCAGTATTTT. Its translation: CASTPLMGVSADTQYF.

The CDR3 is CASSPLAGGFADTQYF. The CDR3 DNA sequence: TGTGCCAGCAGTCCACTAGCGGGAGGGTTTGCAGATACGCAGTATTTT. The chain uses TRBV6-4 and TRBJ2-3, with 13 positions matching TRBD2. After removal of 5 bases from V and 4 bases from J, the junction contained 6 bases not matched to a gene. The germline V gene encodes CDR1 MRHNA and CDR2 SNTAGT. There are 16 residues in the CDR3.

The J gene is TRBJ1-5, the V gene TRBV11-2, with 8 bases matching TRBD1. Germline trimming cut 5 bases from V and 4 bases from J; bases unmatched to any gene: 7. The CDR3 extends over 15 amino acids. Germline V gene sequence: CDR1 SGHAT, CDR2 FQNNGV. In DNA form, the CDR3 reads TGTGCCAGCAGCAAGACAGGGGATAGTAATCAGCCCCAGCATTTT. This encodes CASSKTGDSNQPQHF.

The gene calls are TRBV29-1 and TRBJ1-2; 8 bases fit TRBD1. From germline, CDR1 is SQVTM and CDR2 ANQGSEA. CDR3 length: 11 residues. V gave up 7 bases and J gave up 6 bases; unmatched junction bases: 4. The DNA for the CDR3 is TGCAGCGCCTTGACAGGGGATGGCTACACCTTC. This codes for CSALTGDGYTF.

This sequence joins TRBV7-2 and TRBJ1-5, with a weak D call TRBD1 (6 bases). V was cut by 6 bases and J by 4 bases, with 13 bases left in between. The V gene's germline CDR1 is SGHTA and CDR2 FQGNSA. The CDR3 is made up of 14 amino acids. This CDR3 is CASSGQGLNQPQHF. The DNA of the CDR3 is TGTGCCAGCAGTGGGCAGGGGCTGAATCAGCCCCAGCATTTT.

This clone was observed a single time. V gene TRBV2 combines with J gene TRBJ2-1, with 10 bases aligning to TRBD2. The V gene's germline CDR1 is SNHLY and CDR2 FYNNEI. The J segment lost 5 bases and the V segment lost 6 bases, leaving 4 bases of the junction unmatched. The CDR3 runs 14 residues. The chain's CDR3 is CASSLAGADNEQFF. CDR3 nucleotides: TGTGCCAGCAGCCTAGCGGGGGCCGACAATGAGCAGTTCTTC.

The chain uses TRBV5-1 and TRBJ2-5; tentatively, D is TRBD1 (6 bases). The CDR3 is 16 amino acids. Trimming took 0 bases from V and 5 from J, leaving 17 bases between them. Germline loops: CDR1 SGHRS, CDR2 YFSETQ. CDR3 residues: CASSLAPRDTRETQYF. DNA of the CDR3: TGCGCCAGCAGCTTGGCACCCAGGGACACCCGTGAGACCCAGTACTTC.

This clone occurred once. This chain joins TRBV7-2 and TRBJ2-3; D might be TRBD1 (5 bases). The CDR3 contains 19 residues. Germline CDR1 reads SGHTA; CDR2 reads FQGNSA. V lost 1 base, J lost 0 bases, and 20 bases lay in between. CDR3 residues: CASSLGIMSTAPSTDTQYF. The CDR3 DNA reads as TGTGCCAGCAGCTTAGGTATCATGTCGACAGCACCTAGCACAGATACGCAGTATTTT.

The chain uses TRBV5-1 and TRBJ1-2; 7 positions match TRBD1. This CDR3 contains 13 residues. V lost 5 bases to trimming and J lost 0 bases; unmatched junction nucleotides: 1. Germline V gene data show CDR1 as SGHRS and CDR2 as YFSETQ. This CDR3 is CASRGTANYGYTF. The CDR3 nucleotides are TGCGCCAGCAGAGGGACAGCTAACTATGGCTACACCTTC.

The chain carries TRBV4-1 and TRBJ1-3; D is ambiguous. The CDR3 contains 13 residues. Between the trimmed V and J ends, which lost 5 bases and 6 bases, there was a span of 11 bases. Germline-derived CDR1 and CDR2 are MGHRA and YSYEKL. The CDR3 DNA sequence: TGCGCCAGCAGCGAAGGAGGAATAAACACCATATATTTT. Translating it yields CASSEGGINTIYF.

The chain recombines TRBV21-1 with TRBJ2-7; the listed D gene, TRBD2, was not tested against the DNA. TRBV21-1 is termed a pseudogene. CDR3 length: 14 amino acids. The CDR3 DNA reads TGTGCCAGCAGCAAACTTGCTAGGGCGGGCGAGCAGTACGTC. Protein sequence: CASSKLARAGEQYV.

The rearrangement uses TRBV21-1 and TRBJ1-1; the D call of TRBD1 is as the table states it, not checked on the DNA. TRBV21-1 is annotated as a pseudogene. The CDR3 consists of 15 residues. The CDR3 here is CASSARQAMNTEAFF. For the CDR3, the DNA is TGTGCCAGCAGCGCGAGACAGGCCATGAACACTGAAGCTTTCTTT.

The V and J genes are TRBV27 and TRBJ1-1; D perhaps matches TRBD1 (5 bases). CDR3 length equals 16 residues. Looked up from germline, CDR1 is MNHEY and CDR2 is SMNVEV (reference sequence). V shed 5 bases and J shed 4 bases, with 20 bases lying between them. Here the CDR3 DNA reads TGTGCCAGCAGTGCCCGCGGACATCAAAGGGGCACTGAAGCTTTCTTT. Translating gives CASSARGHQRGTEAFF.

The chain links TRBV24-1 to TRBJ2-1, with a weak D call TRBD2 (6 bases). The germline gives CDR1 KGHDR, CDR2 SFDVKD. Trimming stripped 9 bases from V and 0 bases from J, with 11 bases between. This CDR3 comprises 14 residues. The CDR3 sequence: CATRPGGSYNEQFF. The CDR3, as DNA: TGTGCCACCCGACCCGGGGGCTCCTACAATGAGCAGTTCTTC.

The CDR3 coding sequence is TGTGCCAGCAGTGGGAGGAACACTGAAGCTTTCTTT. Translated, it gives CASSGRNTEAFF. This chain connects TRBV12-3 or TRBV12-4 to TRBJ1-1; D gene uncertain. Trimming took off 5 bases at V and 1 base at J, with 5 bases between the two ends. The CDR3 covers 12 residues.

This clone was seen only once. J is TRBJ2-3 and V is TRBV5-1, with D tentatively TRBD1 (7 bases). CDR1 SGHRS and CDR2 YFSETQ come from the germline V gene. The CDR3 has 18 amino acids. The germline V and J ends were trimmed by 3 bases and 2 bases, with 22 bases remaining between them. As DNA, the CDR3 is TGCGCCAGCAGCTACTTAGGACAGGAGGGAACTTACACAGATACGCAGTATTTT. Protein: CASSYLGQEGTYTDTQYF.

The rearrangement links TRBV27 to TRBJ1-2, with D perhaps TRBD1 (6 bases). Germline V lookup: CDR1 MNHEY, CDR2 SMNVEV (reference sequence). Trimming cost V 0 bases and J 5 bases, with 19 bases left between them. This CDR3 is 17 amino acids long. The CDR3 sequence is CASSLSTQWGLLYGYTF. DNA for the CDR3: TGTGCCAGCAGTTTATCCACACAGTGGGGGCTGTTATATGGCTACACCTTC.